Following are 21 T cell receptor beta chains from one sample sequenced in a study of regulatory T cells in long-lasting Graves disease. CDR3-region Arm-PCR and iRepertoire HTBI primers produced the TCR beta libraries. TCRdb reanalysed the multiplex PCR reads using MiXCR and keeps one entry per CDR3 protein. Of about 540,000 distinct CDR3 sequences listed, about 13% are singletons. The sample's time point: newly diagnosed GD, antithyroid drugs for less than 3 months. From PBMCs, RNA was extracted and then used to make the TCR library. These data were likewise used in another study, on T cells in Graves' hyperthyroidism and ophthalmopathy.

The sequences come from peripheral blood mononuclear cells (PBMCs), collected at new diagnosis, from a patient treated with antithyroid drugs. Receptor source: a man aged 30 to 39 with Graves disease.

This clonotype has a count of ten or more. CDR3 DNA sequence: TGTGCCAGCAGCTCACCAGGGGAGCCCCAGCATTTT. Its protein product is CASSSPGEPQHF. This chain connects TRBV28 to TRBJ1-5, with a possible D match to TRBD1 (6 bases). Trimming stripped 6 bases from V and 8 bases from J, with 11 bases between. CDR3 length: 12 amino acids. The germline V gene has CDR1 MDHEN and CDR2 SYDVKM.

The sample holds a few counts of this clonotype. This chain links TRBV4-1 with TRBJ1-3; D might be TRBD1 (5 bases). CDR1 and CDR2 from the germline V gene are MGHRA and YSYEKL. V lost 3 bases and J 2 bases, leaving 11 bases between the germline ends. This CDR3 region has 15 residues. The CDR3 DNA sequence: TGCGCCAGCAGCCACACAAAAGGGGCTGGAAACACCATATATTTT. Residues: CASSHTKGAGNTIYF.

The rearrangement joins TRBV3-1 to TRBJ2-3, with D possibly TRBD2 on 6 matching bases. This CDR3 comprises 12 residues. V was shortened by 1 base and J by 10 bases, with 9 bases between the two germline ends. Looked up from germline, CDR1 is LGHDT and CDR2 is YNNKEL (reference sequence). CDR3 sequence (DNA): TGTGCCAGCAGCCAAGGGCGGGACTCGCAGTATTTT. This encodes CASSQGRDSQYF.

Many counts were recorded for this clonotype. The CDR3 region is CSVTSRDRAYEQYF. The CDR3 coding sequence is TGCAGCGTGACTTCCCGGGACAGGGCCTACGAGCAGTACTTC. V and J are TRBV29-1 and TRBJ2-7; TRBD1 aligns across 9 bases. V was pared by 6 bases and J by 2 bases, with 8 bases of the junction left unmatched. CDR1 and CDR2 (germline): SQVTM, ANQGSEA. The CDR3 has 14 residues.

The J gene is TRBJ2-6, the V gene TRBV5-1; D is ambiguous. Germline-derived CDR1 and CDR2 are SGHRS and YFSETQ. V lost 4 bases and J 0 bases, leaving 11 bases between the germline ends. The CDR3 is 16 amino acids. CDR3 region: CASSPPFLSGANVLTF. Written as DNA, the CDR3 is TGCGCCAGCAGCCCACCTTTCCTCTCTGGGGCCAACGTCCTGACTTTC.

This rearrangement joins TRBV6-2 or TRBV6-3 to TRBJ1-5, with unresolved D. Trimming took 6 bases from V and 6 from J, leaving 15 bases between them. The germline gives CDR1 MNHEY, CDR2 SVGEGT. The CDR3 loop spans 14 amino acids. In nucleotides, the CDR3 is TGTGCCAGCAGCCCCCGGAGGGTTTTTCAGCCCCAGCATTTT. Its translation: CASSPRRVFQPQHF.

This clonotype was seen repeatedly, ten times or more. The chain carries TRBV12-3 or TRBV12-4 and TRBJ2-2; perhaps TRBD1 as D (6 bases). The CDR3 has 14 residues. V lost 10 bases, J lost 1 base, and 13 bases lay in between. In nucleotides, the CDR3 is TGTGCCACCAAGCAGGGGCTGAACACCGGGGAGCTGTTTTTT. Protein sequence: CATKQGLNTGELFF.

In this sample, this clonotype turned up many times. V usage is TRBV12-3 or TRBV12-4 and J usage is TRBJ2-1, with TRBD2 matching over 8 bases. The CDR3 covers 18 residues. J gave up 5 bases and V 1 base, and 13 bases lay outside the gene matches. The CDR3 region is CASSLGSRGLAVHNEQFF. In DNA, the CDR3 is TGTGCCAGCAGTTTAGGCTCCCGTGGACTAGCCGTTCACAATGAGCAGTTCTTC.

A few counts support this clonotype. This may be a read error: a much more frequent sequence differs by one nucleotide. The chain links TRBV11-2 to TRBJ2-3; TRBD1 is a possible D gene (5 bases). The CDR3 sequence is 13 residues long. Germline V gene data show CDR1 as SGHAT and CDR2 as FQNNGV. The CDR3 DNA is TGTGCCAGCAGCTTTTTCACCACAGGTACGCAGTATTTT. Protein product: CASSFFTTGTQYF.

CDR3 sequence reads: CASSQVWGPRYEQYF. The CDR3 bases are TGCGCCAGCAGCCAAGTCTGGGGCCCCCGTTACGAGCAGTACTTC. This rearrangement joins TRBV4-1 to TRBJ2-7, with D possibly TRBD1 on 5 matching bases. Looked up from germline, CDR1 is MGHRA and CDR2 is YSYEKL. The ends were cut back, 1 base at V and 4 bases at J, with 14 bases in the middle. The CDR3 has 15 amino acids.

In regard to this clonotype: Given a much more abundant clone one base away, this may be a read error. The genes are TRBV3-1 and TRBJ2-7; TRBD1 is a possible D gene (5 bases). Germline V gives CDR1 LGHDT, CDR2 YNNKEL (reference sequence). The CDR3 consists of 13 residues. CDR3 sequence reads: CASIVAGRYERYF. The CDR3, as DNA: TGTGCCAGCATCGTGGCAGGGCGGTACGAGCGGTACTTC.

This clonotype was observed many times. The rearrangement joins TRBV5-1 to TRBJ1-1; possible D gene TRBD1, 6 bases. This CDR3 contains 13 residues. Germline CDR1 reads SGHRS; CDR2 reads YFSETQ. V lost 3 bases and J 11 bases, leaving 17 bases between the germline ends. CDR3 nucleotides: TGCGCCAGCAGCTCCGGGGGCCCCACCAGGGCTTTCTTT. Translating gives CASSSGGPTRAFF. The variable domain in full, with the rest retrieved from reference TRBV5-1 and TRBJ1-1, is KAGVTQTPRYLIKTRGQQVTLSCSPISGHRSVSWYQQTPGQGLQFLFEYFSETQRNKGNFPGRFSGRQFSNSRSEMNVSTLELGDSALYLCASSSGGPTRAFFGQGTRLTVV.

This clonotype has at least ten counts. V and J are TRBV20-1 and TRBJ1-1; D ambiguous. The germline gives CDR1 DFQATT, CDR2 SNEGSKA (reference sequence). Trimming cost V 6 bases and J 5 bases, with 19 bases left between them. CDR3 length: 14 residues. CDR3 coding DNA: TGCAGTGCCGCGACCGGGCCAAGTGAAACTGAAGCTTTCTTT. Translating gives CSAATGPSETEAFF.

This clonotype was seen at least ten times. The chain combines TRBV20-1 with TRBJ2-1; TRBD2 agrees at 10 bases. Germline V CDR1 and CDR2: DFQATT, SNEGSKA (reference sequence). With V trimmed by 3 bases and J by 9 bases, 11 bases remained unmatched. There are 15 residues in the CDR3. CDR3 sequence: CSASRRSGRAFEQFF. The CDR3 DNA reads as TGCAGTGCTAGTCGACGGAGCGGGAGGGCTTTTGAGCAGTTCTTC.

About this clonotype: Mismatch with germline at one junction end may stem from a read error. V and J are TRBV25-1 and TRBJ1-1; D is possibly TRBD1 (5 bases). This CDR3 has 11 residues. In germline, CDR1 is MGHDK, CDR2 SYGVNS. CDR3 bases: TGTGCCAGCACAAGGGGCACTGAAACTTTCTTT. It is translated as CASTRGTETFF.

In its sample, this clonotype was seen many times. The chain links TRBV10-3 to TRBJ2-7; D not resolved. This CDR3 has 12 amino acids. Germline V gene data show CDR1 as ENHRY and CDR2 as SYGVKD. Trimming pared 4 bases from V and 3 bases from J, leaving 7 bases between. The CDR3: CAISGNDYEQYF. CDR3 bases: TGTGCCATCAGTGGAAACGACTACGAGCAGTACTTC.

The sample holds a few counts of this clonotype. The chain has TRBV20-1 and TRBJ1-4; TRBD1 matches at 11 bases. Trimming removed 6 bases from V and 6 bases from J; junction bases left unmatched: 12. Germline V lookup: CDR1 DFQATT, CDR2 SNEGSKA (reference sequence). This CDR3 spans 16 amino acids. The CDR3 loop reads CSALNRGQGEYEKLFF. CDR3 sequence (DNA): TGCAGTGCGCTCAACCGGGGACAGGGGGAGTATGAAAAACTGTTTTTT.

This clonotype was detected a few times. The CDR3 region is CASSPTPGTGKDTQYF. CDR3 in DNA: TGTGCCAGTAGTCCTACTCCCGGGACAGGGAAAGATACGCAGTATTTT. V and J are TRBV19 and TRBJ2-3; TRBD1 aligns across 9 bases. The V segment lost 5 bases and the J segment 5 bases; nucleotides outside the gene matches: 11. The CDR3 totals 16 residues. CDR1 is LNHDA, CDR2 SQIVND, per germline (reference sequence).

The chain combines TRBV4-1 with TRBJ2-2, with 7 bases aligning to TRBD2. Germline V gene lookup returns CDR1 MGHRA and CDR2 YSYEKL. CDR3 length equals 15 residues. Trimming at V came to 4 bases and at J to 1 base, leaving 3 bases not matched to a gene. This CDR3 is CASSPERENTGELFF. CDR3 bases: TGCGCCAGCAGCCCGGAGCGGGAGAACACCGGGGAGCTGTTTTTT.

In this sample, this clonotype turned up many times. The V gene is TRBV20-1, the J gene TRBJ2-1; D ambiguous. Looked up from germline, CDR1 is DFQATT and CDR2 is SNEGSKA (reference sequence). V dropped 8 bases and J dropped 0 bases, with 11 bases sitting between them. This CDR3 is 13 amino acids long. CDR3 nucleotide sequence: TGCAGTATTGACTCCTTCTCCTACAATGAGCAGTTCTTC. Encoded protein: CSIDSFSYNEQFF.

This clonotype came up many times. The V gene is TRBV24-1, the J gene TRBJ2-2; no definite D call. V was trimmed by 1 base and J by 4 bases, leaving 21 bases between them. CDR1 is KGHDR and CDR2 is SFDVKD in the germline V gene. The CDR3 length is 19 residues. CDR3 residues: CATSDFLPPTTLGTGELFF. Written as DNA, the CDR3 is TGTGCCACCAGTGATTTTCTTCCCCCGACAACCTTGGGCACCGGGGAGCTGTTTTTT.